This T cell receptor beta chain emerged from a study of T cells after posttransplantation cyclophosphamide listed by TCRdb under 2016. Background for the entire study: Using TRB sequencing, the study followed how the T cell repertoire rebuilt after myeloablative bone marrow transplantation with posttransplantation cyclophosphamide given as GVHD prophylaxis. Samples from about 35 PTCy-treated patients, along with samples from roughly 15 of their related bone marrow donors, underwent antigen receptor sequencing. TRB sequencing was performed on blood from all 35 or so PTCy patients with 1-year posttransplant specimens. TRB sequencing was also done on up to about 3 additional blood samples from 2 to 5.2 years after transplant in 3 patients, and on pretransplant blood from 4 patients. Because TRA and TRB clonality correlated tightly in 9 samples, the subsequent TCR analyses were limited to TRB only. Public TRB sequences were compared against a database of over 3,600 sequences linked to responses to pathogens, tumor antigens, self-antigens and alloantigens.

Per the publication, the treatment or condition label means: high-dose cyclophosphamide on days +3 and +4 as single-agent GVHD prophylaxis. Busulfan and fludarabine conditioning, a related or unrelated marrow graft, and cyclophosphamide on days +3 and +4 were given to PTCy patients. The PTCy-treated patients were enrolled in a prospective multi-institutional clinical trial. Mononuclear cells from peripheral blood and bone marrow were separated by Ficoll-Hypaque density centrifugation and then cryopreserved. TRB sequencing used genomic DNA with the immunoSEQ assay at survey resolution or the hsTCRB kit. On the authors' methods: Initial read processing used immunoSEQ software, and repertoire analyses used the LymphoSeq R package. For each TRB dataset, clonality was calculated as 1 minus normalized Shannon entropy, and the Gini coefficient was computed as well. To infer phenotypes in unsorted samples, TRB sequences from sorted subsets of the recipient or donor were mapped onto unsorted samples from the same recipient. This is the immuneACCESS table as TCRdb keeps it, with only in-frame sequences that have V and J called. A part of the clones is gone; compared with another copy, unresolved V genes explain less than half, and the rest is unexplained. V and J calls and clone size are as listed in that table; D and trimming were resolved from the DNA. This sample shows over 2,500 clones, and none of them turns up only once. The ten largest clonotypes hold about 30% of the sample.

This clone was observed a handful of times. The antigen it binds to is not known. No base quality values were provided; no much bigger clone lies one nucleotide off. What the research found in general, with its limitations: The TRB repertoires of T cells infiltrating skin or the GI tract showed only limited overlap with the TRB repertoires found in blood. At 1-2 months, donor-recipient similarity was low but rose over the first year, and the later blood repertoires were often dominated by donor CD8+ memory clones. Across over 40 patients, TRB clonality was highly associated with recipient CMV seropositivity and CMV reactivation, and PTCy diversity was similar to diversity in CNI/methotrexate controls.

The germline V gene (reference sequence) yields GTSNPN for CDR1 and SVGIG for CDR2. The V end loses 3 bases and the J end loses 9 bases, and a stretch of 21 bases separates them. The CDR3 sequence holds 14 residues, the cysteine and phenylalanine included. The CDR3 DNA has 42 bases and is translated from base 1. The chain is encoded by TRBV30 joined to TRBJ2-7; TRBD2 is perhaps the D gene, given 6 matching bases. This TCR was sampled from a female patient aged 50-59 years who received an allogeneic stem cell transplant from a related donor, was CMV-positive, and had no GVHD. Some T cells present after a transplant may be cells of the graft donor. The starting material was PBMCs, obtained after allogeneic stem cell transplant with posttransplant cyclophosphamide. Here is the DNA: TGTGCCTGGAGCCTCGGAGGGGCTATGATCGGGCAGTACTTC. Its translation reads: CAWSLGGAMIGQYF.